These T cell receptor beta chains were read from a single sample in a study of T cells in narcolepsy. Sequenced by immunoSEQ multiplex PCR; TCRdb stores in-frame clones only, minus some. The sample has approximately 31,000 clones, more than 70% seen once; the top ten hold 1.2%. Sequences were obtained from CD45RA- memory CD4+ T cells from PBMCs. All receptors come from a human donor with narcolepsy. The CDR3 runs from the conserved cysteine through the conserved F or W. A D gene is named only where the DNA matches it firmly. Clone size is shown for a subset of rows, as once, few, many or a class of expanded clone.

-	TRBV7-3	TRBJ1-2	-	12	TGTGCCAGCAGCGCCCGTCCTTATGGCTACACCTTC	CASSARPYGYTF
-	TRBV19	TRBJ2-3	-	13	TGTGCCAGCGGTGGTAGCGGCACAGATACGCAGTATTTT	CASGGSGTDTQYF
-	TRBV9	TRBJ1-4	-	13	TGTGCCAGCAGCGTAGGGACAGAAGGAAAACTGTTTTTT	CASSVGTEGKLFF
TRBD1	TRBV6-6	TRBJ1-1	-	14	TGTGCCAGCAGCCGCAGGGGGGAGGACACTGAAGCTTTCTTT	CASSRRGEDTEAFF
-	TRBV27	TRBJ2-7	-	12	TGTGCCAGCAGAGGCCCCTCTTCCGAGCAGTACTTC	CASRGPSSEQYF
-	TRBV27	TRBJ2-7	-	15	TGTGCCAGCAGTTTATGGGCCACCCGGTCGGGGGAGCAGTACTTC	CASSLWATRSGEQYF
TRBD2	TRBV9	TRBJ2-1	-	14	TGTGCCAGCCCCTCTAGCGGGGGTGGAGATGAGCAGTTCTTC	CASPSSGGGDEQFF
-	TRBV5-4	TRBJ2-6	-	16	TGTGCCAGCAGCTTGGCGACAGGCACTGGGGCCAACGTCCTGACTTTC	CASSLATGTGANVLTF
-	TRBV6-1	TRBJ1-3	-	15	TGTGCCAGCAGTGAAGGGTGGGTAACTGGAAACACCATATATTTT	CASSEGWVTGNTIYF
-	TRBV5-8	TRBJ2-1	-	15	TGTGCCAGCAGCTTGTTCCGGACTTCCTACAATGAGCAGTTCTTC	CASSLFRTSYNEQFF
-	TRBV5-1	TRBJ2-3	-	13	TGCGCCAGCAGCTTGCTACGCACAGATACGCAGTATTTT	CASSLLRTDTQYF
TRBD2	TRBV5-1	TRBJ2-3	once	16	TGCGCCAGCAGCTCTCTAGCGGGGGGGCCAGGAGATACGCAGTATTTT	CASSSLAGGPGDTQYF
-	TRBV7-9	TRBJ1-2	-	14	TGTGCCAGCAGCCCGAGACAGGCTAACTATGGCTACACCTTC	CASSPRQANYGYTF
-	TRBV10-1	TRBJ1-2	-	13	TGCGCCAGCAGCATGGACATGATAGGCGGCTACACCTTC	CASSMDMIGGYTF
-	TRBV2	TRBJ2-7	-	17	TGTGCCAGCAGTGAAGCACTAACGGGGGGCGGACTCTACGAGCAGTACTTC	CASSEALTGGGLYEQYF
TRBD2	TRBV6-1	TRBJ2-1	once	15	TGTGCCAGCAGTGAAGGAGCGGGAGCGTTTGATGAGCAGTTCTTC	CASSEGAGAFDEQFF
-	TRBV7-9	TRBJ2-1	few	12	TGTGCCAGCAGCTTAAAGGGGAATGAGCAGTTCTTC	CASSLKGNEQFF
-	TRBV11-3	TRBJ2-5	once	14	TGTGCCAGCAGCTTGGGAGGACAGCAAGAGACCCAGTACTTC	CASSLGGQQETQYF
-	TRBV11-2	TRBJ1-1	-	14	TGTGCCAGCAGCTTAGTTGGGGGCTCAGCGGAAGCTTTCTTT	CASSLVGGSAEAFF
TRBD2	TRBV19	TRBJ2-1	-	18	TGTGCCAGTAGTACCCCCCGACTAGCGGGAGGGCCGTACAATGAGCAGTTCTTC	CASSTPRLAGGPYNEQFF
-	TRBV18	TRBJ2-7	-	15	TGTGCCAGCTCGCCTACGGACACTAGCTCCTACGAGCAGTACTTC	CASSPTDTSSYEQYF
TRBD1	TRBV5-6	TRBJ1-2	few	15	TGTGCCAGCAGTTTCCGGGACAGGGTAAACTATGGCTACACCTTC	CASSFRDRVNYGYTF
TRBD2	TRBV10-3	TRBJ2-7	-	16	TGTGCCATCAGCCGGACTAGCGGGTCGAGCTCCTACGAGCAGTACTTC	CAISRTSGSSSYEQYF
TRBD2	TRBV5-4	TRBJ2-1	few	16	TGTGCCAGCAGTCCTACCGGGACTAGAAAATACAATGAGCAGTTCTTC	CASSPTGTRKYNEQFF
TRBD1	TRBV28	TRBJ1-5	once	13	TGTGCCAGCAGTGGGACAGACAATCAGCCCCAGCATTTT	CASSGTDNQPQHF
-	TRBV11-3	TRBJ1-1	-	13	TGTGCCAGCAGCTTAAGGGAGACCACTGAAGCTTTCTTT	CASSLRETTEAFF
-	TRBV19	TRBJ1-1	few	14	TGTGCCAGTAGTGAACAGGGATTGAACACTGAAGCTTTCTTT	CASSEQGLNTEAFF
TRBD2	TRBV7-9	TRBJ2-1	-	14	TGTGCCAGCAGCTTAGGCTATAGCGGGAGTGGGCAGTTCTTC	CASSLGYSGSGQFF
-	TRBV9	TRBJ2-7	-	14	TGTGCCAGCAGCGTAGTTCCGGATCCCTACGAGCAGTACTTC	CASSVVPDPYEQYF
-	TRBV6-6	TRBJ2-7	-	14	TGTGCCAGCACCCCAAGAGGCAGGGCCTACGAGCAGTACTTC	CASTPRGRAYEQYF
TRBD1	TRBV30	TRBJ1-4	-	13	TGTGCCTGGAGAGGGGGCCCGAATGAAAAACTGTTTTTT	CAWRGGPNEKLFF
-	TRBV7-9	TRBJ1-6	few	13	TGTGCCAGCAGCTTAGATATGGATTCACCCCTCCACTTT	CASSLDMDSPLHF
TRBD1	TRBV6-6	TRBJ2-2	-	16	TGTGCCAGCAGTACTGGACAGGGTATGAACACCGGGGAGCTGTTTTTT	CASSTGQGMNTGELFF
TRBD1	TRBV30	TRBJ1-5	once	15	TGTGCCTGGAGGGCAACACAGGGGGCGAGGCAGCCCCAGCATTTT	CAWRATQGARQPQHF
-	TRBV27	TRBJ1-4	-	15	TGTGCCAGCAGTCCCACGGGTTTGGCTAATGAAAAACTGTTTTTT	CASSPTGLANEKLFF
-	TRBV27	TRBJ1-2	few	17	TGTGCCAGCAAAACTCTAGGGCAAGGGACCGAGGTGTATGGCTACACCTTC	CASKTLGQGTEVYGYTF
TRBD1	TRBV18	TRBJ1-1	-	14	TGTGCCAGCTCACCGACAGGGGGAAACACTGAAGCTTTCTTT	CASSPTGGNTEAFF
-	TRBV5-6	TRBJ2-1	-	18	TGTGCCAGCAGCTCCCCCGGAAATAGCAGACGAATCTACAATGAGCAGTTCTTC	CASSSPGNSRRIYNEQFF
-	TRBV5-1	TRBJ1-3	-	15	TGCGCCAGCAGCAGAGACACGAGCTCTGGAAACACCATATATTTT	CASSRDTSSGNTIYF
-	TRBV19	TRBJ2-2	-	14	TGTGCCAGTAGTATAGAAGACGGGTACAGGGAGCTGTTTTTT	CASSIEDGYRELFF
-	TRBV6-5	TRBJ2-5	-	15	TGTGCCTCGAATTTCGGCGGGGCCCTCCAAGAGACCCAGTACTTC	CASNFGGALQETQYF
TRBD1	TRBV5-4	TRBJ1-6	-	16	TGTGCCAGCAGCCTCCGGGACAGGGGCAATAATTCACCCCTCCACTTT	CASSLRDRGNNSPLHF
-	TRBV18	TRBJ1-1	-	17	TGTGCCAGCTCATCACGGGAAGAGGGCCGAAGGGACACTGAAGCTTTCTTT	CASSSREEGRRDTEAFF
TRBD1	TRBV5-1	TRBJ2-5	-	15	TGCGCCAGCAGCTTGGGACAGGGGATGGAGCAGACCCAGTACTTC	CASSLGQGMEQTQYF